The next 2 T cell receptor beta chains were all read from a single sample in a study of cytomegalovirus exposure and HLA in healthy donors. A multiplex PCR was run with 60 Vbeta primers and 13 Jbeta primers. The method was immunoSEQ multiplex PCR; TCRdb's version includes in-frame clones alone and lacks a portion of them. The sample lists about 200,000 clones; roughly 87% were seen once. Sequencing input: PBMCs. These TCRs come from a man in his forties in good health and CMV-seropositive.

This clone was seen just once. J is TRBJ2-5 and V is TRBV7-2, with 9 nucleotides matching TRBD2. The germline V gene encodes CDR1 SGHTA and CDR2 FQGNSA. The CDR3 extends over 15 amino acids. Germline trimming cut 2 bases from V and 1 base from J; bases unmatched to any gene: 2. CDR3 DNA: TGTGCCAGCAGCTTATCAGCGGGAGGCCAAGAGACCCAGTACTTC. This gives the protein CASSLSAGGQETQYF.

J is TRBJ1-1 and V is TRBV19; TRBD1 agrees at 7 bases. The CDR3 consists of 15 residues. J was trimmed by 7 bases and V by 1 base; bases with no gene match: 9. The germline V gene has CDR1 LNHDA and CDR2 SQIVND (reference sequence). CDR3 nucleotides: TGTGCCAGTAGTATAGGGAGCAACAGGGGTAGTGAAGCTTTCTTT. Its protein product is CASSIGSNRGSEAFF.